The 8 T cell receptor beta chains below were found in one sample sequenced in a study of blood T cell repertoires in COVID-19. Libraries were prepared by immunoSEQ multiplex PCR; TCRdb keeps only in-frame clonotypes and omits some of them. The sample lists 150,000 or so clones; approximately 90% were seen once. Sequencing used peripheral blood. The source is a man aged 18 to 29 with COVID-19, enrolled during active disease.

The chain has TRBV30 and TRBJ1-3; no definite D call. CDR1 and CDR2 from the germline V gene are GTSNPN and SVGIG (reference sequence). The CDR3 sequence is 13 residues long. The ends were cut back, 4 bases at V and 0 bases at J, with 7 bases in the middle. CDR3 sequence: CAWTGNSGNTIYF. The DNA of the CDR3 is TGTGCCTGGACGGGGAACTCTGGAAACACCATATATTTT.

CDR3 loop: CASSFSTTGLTDTQYF. The CDR3 DNA reads as TGTGCCAGCAGTTTTAGCACGACAGGGCTCACAGATACGCAGTATTTT. The chain uses TRBV28 and TRBJ2-3; the match to TRBD1 covers 7 bases. This CDR3 spans 16 amino acids. Germline CDR1 reads MDHEN; CDR2 reads SYDVKM. J was trimmed by 2 bases and V by 3 bases; bases with no gene match: 8.

V usage is TRBV19 and J usage is TRBJ2-7, with D possibly TRBD1 on 7 matching bases. The V end lost 2 bases, the J end lost 3 bases, and 14 bases lay between the germline ends. Per germline, CDR1 LNHDA and CDR2 SQIVND (reference sequence). The CDR3 has 15 amino acids. The CDR3 nucleotides are TGTGCCAGTAGTATACGGGCAGGGGGGAGCTACGAGCAGTACTTC. Translated: CASSIRAGGSYEQYF.

V usage is TRBV30 and J usage is TRBJ1-2, with 8 bases identical to TRBD1. V lost 1 base and J lost 4; bases outside the gene matches: 2. Germline V lookup: CDR1 GTSNPN, CDR2 SVGIG (reference sequence). The CDR3 totals 13 residues. The CDR3, as DNA: TGTGCCTGGAGTGCGGACAGGGCCTATGGCTACACCTTC. This codes for CAWSADRAYGYTF. Supplemented by reference TRBV30 and TRBJ1-2, the full variable domain reads SQTIHQWPATLVQPVGSPLSLECTVEGTSNPNLYWYRQAAGRGLQLLFYSVGIGQISSEVPQNLSASRPQDRQFILSSKKLLLSDSGFYLCAWSADRAYGYTFGSGTRLTVV.

The rearrangement uses TRBV28 and TRBJ2-1; 9 nucleotides line up with TRBD2. The germline V gene has CDR1 MDHEN and CDR2 SYDVKM. The CDR3 is 13 residues long. Germline trimming cut 3 bases from V and 13 bases from J; bases unmatched to any gene: 7. The CDR3 nucleotides read TGTGCCAGCAGTTTGGGACTAGCCAGGAATCAGTTCTTC. Its translation is CASSLGLARNQFF.

This chain links TRBV7-2 with TRBJ1-6; the D is unclear. Germline V lookup: CDR1 SGHTA, CDR2 FQGNSA. The CDR3 contains 14 residues. V was pared by 5 bases and J by 8 bases, with 13 bases between. The CDR3: CASSHSLQHSPLHF. CDR3 sequence (DNA): TGTGCCAGCAGCCACTCCTTACAGCATTCACCCCTCCACTTT.

The chain uses TRBV10-3 and TRBJ1-1; 8 nucleotides agree with TRBD1. The germline V gene has CDR1 ENHRY and CDR2 SYGVKD. Trimming at V came to 6 bases and at J to 1 base, leaving 1 base not matched to a gene. CDR3 length: 13 amino acids. The CDR3 protein is CAIRGQGNTEAFF. The CDR3 bases are TGTGCCATCAGAGGACAGGGGAACACTGAAGCTTTCTTT.

This rearrangement joins TRBV27 to TRBJ2-5; 10 nucleotides match TRBD2. J gave up 0 bases and V 2 bases, and 12 bases lay outside the gene matches. Germline-derived CDR1 and CDR2 are MNHEY and SMNVEV (reference sequence). The CDR3 spans 19 residues. CDR3 region: CASSLGAPQLAGYQETQYF. DNA for the CDR3: TGTGCCAGCAGTTTAGGGGCCCCCCAACTAGCGGGGTACCAAGAGACCCAGTACTTC.